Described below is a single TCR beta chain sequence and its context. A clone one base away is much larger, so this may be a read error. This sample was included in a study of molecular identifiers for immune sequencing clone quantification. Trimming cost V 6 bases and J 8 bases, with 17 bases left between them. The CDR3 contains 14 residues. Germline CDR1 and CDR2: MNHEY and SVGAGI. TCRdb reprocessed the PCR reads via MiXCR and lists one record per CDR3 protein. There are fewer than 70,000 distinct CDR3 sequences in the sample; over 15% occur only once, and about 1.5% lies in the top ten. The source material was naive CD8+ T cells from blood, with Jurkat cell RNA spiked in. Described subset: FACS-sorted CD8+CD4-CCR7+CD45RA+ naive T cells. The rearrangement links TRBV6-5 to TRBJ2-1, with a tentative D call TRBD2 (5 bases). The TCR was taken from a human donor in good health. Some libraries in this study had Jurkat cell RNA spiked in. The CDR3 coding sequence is TGTGCCAGCAGCCCCGGGCCCTTGAGGGATGAGCAGTTCTTC. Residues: CASSPGPLRDEQFF.